The T cell receptor (beta chain) under discussion was sequenced for a study of long-term antiretroviral therapy in people with HIV. Germline lookup yields CDR1 SGHNT and CDR2 YYREEE (reference sequence). The CDR3 runs to 11 residues. V gave up 3 bases and J gave up 10 bases; unmatched junction bases: 1. With survey level as its setting, the immunoSEQ assay was v3.0. Method: immunoSEQ multiplex PCR; TCRdb's copy keeps in-frame clones and lacks some. This table holds 20,000 to 25,000 clones, 87% found once. Study-level results: It was observed that HIV repertoires exhibited narrower CDR3 length ranges than controls.

A word on this clone: Its antigen is not known.

Sample: unsorted PBMCs, taken around 2.7 years after starting antiretroviral therapy. The chain has TRBV5-4 and TRBJ2-1; 7 nucleotides align to TRBD1. The source of this sequence is a woman in her forties or fifties with HIV. CDR3 nucleotides: TGTGCCAGCAGCTGGGGACAGGAGCAGTTCTTC. It encodes CASSWGQEQFF.